These 25 T cell receptor beta chains originate from one sample sequenced in a study of beta chain features in type 1 diabetes (dated by TCRdb to 2017 to 2018). Library construction relied on the immunoSEQ multiplex PCR assay. The entire isolated RNA was reverse transcribed using the High Capacity cDNA Reverse Transcription Kit, and thus expressed TCRB transcripts were sequenced. This immuneACCESS table, as held by TCRdb, lists in-frame sequences with V and J called but not all clones. Of the missing ones, under half trace to an unresolved V gene in checked studies; the others have no known cause. The sample table contains roughly 380,000 clones; only one count was recorded for around 20% of them. Under 0.05% of the sample rests with the top ten. Sequenced sample: naive CD4+ T cells from blood. Reading the label with the study, this specimen's cell subset or site is: true naive CD4+ T cells. The receptors were sampled from a woman aged 18 to 35 in good health.

This clone showed up just a few times. This chain links TRBV7-9 with TRBJ1-3; TRBD1 is a possible D gene (6 bases). Germline V lookup: CDR1 SEHNR, CDR2 FQNEAQ (reference sequence). The CDR3 is made up of 15 amino acids. Trimming shortened V by 5 bases and J by 4 bases, and 15 bases separated the two germline ends. CDR3 residues: CASSDTGSGGNTIYF. The CDR3 DNA sequence: TGTGCCAGCAGCGACACAGGGTCTGGAGGAAACACCATATATTTT.

The chain uses TRBV14 and TRBJ2-5, with D perhaps TRBD2 (6 bases). Germline V gene sequence: CDR1 SGHDN, CDR2 FVKESK. Trimming took 4 bases from V and 3 from J, leaving 12 bases between them. This CDR3 has 14 amino acids. CDR3 region: CASSLPGGEETQYF. The CDR3 DNA follows: TGTGCCAGCAGCCTCCCGGGCGGGGAAGAGACCCAGTACTTC.

This clone was observed a handful of times. V gene TRBV11-2 combines with J gene TRBJ2-5, with D tentatively TRBD2 (5 bases). Trimming stripped 5 bases from V and 9 bases from J, with 13 bases between. CDR3 size: 12 residues. CDR1 is SGHAT, CDR2 FQNNGV, per germline. This CDR3 reads CASSSMTGAQYF. The DNA of the CDR3 is TGTGCCAGCAGCAGTATGACCGGGGCCCAGTACTTC.

The chain has TRBV18 and TRBJ1-2; TRBD1 aligns across 10 bases. J gave up 4 bases and V 2 bases, and 10 bases lay outside the gene matches. The CDR3 contains 17 residues. CDR1 KGHSH and CDR2 LQKENI come from the germline V gene. The CDR3 DNA is TGTGCCAGCTCACCAGCCTCGGGACAGGGGTTCCTCTATGGCTACACCTTC. Its protein is CASSPASGQGFLYGYTF.

V usage is TRBV5-1 and J usage is TRBJ2-7; no reliable D call. CDR3 length: 14 amino acids. The ends were cut back, 1 base at V and 1 base at J, with 9 bases in the middle. Germline V gene lookup returns CDR1 SGHRS and CDR2 YFSETQ. This chain's CDR3 is CASSLPGGSYEQYF. CDR3 in DNA: TGCGCCAGCAGCTTGCCCGGCGGATCCTACGAGCAGTACTTC.

A few counts support this clone. DNA of the CDR3: TGCGCCAGCAGCCCGACGGGGCTAGCGGGAGGAAACGAGCAGTACTTC. This sequence encodes CASSPTGLAGGNEQYF. The rearrangement joins TRBV4-1 to TRBJ2-7; 11 positions agree with TRBD2. Unmatched junction bases numbered 10, after V lost 4 bases and J lost 5 bases. The CDR3 spans 16 residues. CDR1 is MGHRA, CDR2 YSYEKL, per germline.

The chain's CDR3 is CASSKKETGDYEQYF. DNA of the CDR3: TGTGCCAGCAGCAAAAAGGAGACAGGAGACTACGAGCAGTACTTC. This chain uses TRBV21-1 with TRBJ2-7; the table assigns TRBD1, which was not confirmed against the DNA. TRBV21-1 is listed as a pseudogene. The CDR3 loop spans 15 amino acids.

This clone occurred a few times. J is TRBJ2-7 and V is TRBV18, with D possibly matching TRBD1 (6 bases). Germline loops: CDR1 KGHSH, CDR2 LQKENI. Trimming shortened V by 5 bases and J by 7 bases, and 12 bases separated the two germline ends. This CDR3 comprises 12 residues. CDR3 residues: CASSARGAEQYF. As DNA, the CDR3 is TGTGCCAGCTCAGCCAGGGGTGCTGAGCAGTACTTC.

This clone was detected only a few times. V is TRBV29-1 and J is TRBJ2-1; a possible D gene is TRBD1 (6 bases). This CDR3 has 14 residues. Germline CDR1 SQVTM, CDR2 ANQGSEA. V lost 7 bases to trimming and J lost 4 bases, with 17 bases between them. The CDR3 coding sequence is TGCAGCGCTAAGGGGGTAGCTGGGTACAATGAGCAGTTCTTC. This translates into CSAKGVAGYNEQFF.

The chain combines TRBV19 with TRBJ2-1; D perhaps matches TRBD1 (6 bases). Per germline, CDR1 LNHDA and CDR2 SQIVND (reference sequence). The germline V and J ends were trimmed by 3 bases and 0 bases, with 6 bases remaining between them. CDR3 length: 14 residues. The CDR3 region is CASSMDSSYNEQFF. CDR3 sequence (DNA): TGTGCCAGTAGTATGGACAGCTCCTACAATGAGCAGTTCTTC.

This chain connects TRBV5-6 to TRBJ1-3; D is ambiguous. This CDR3 has 13 residues. Germline V CDR1 and CDR2: SGHDT, YYEEEE. V shed 4 bases and J shed 1 base, with 6 bases lying between them. DNA for the CDR3: TGTGCCAGCAGCATACTATCTGGAAACACCATATATTTT. Translating gives CASSILSGNTIYF.

Comments on this clone: The sample contains more than one DNA sequence encoding this CDR3. The chain carries TRBV7-3 and TRBJ2-5, with 8 bases that match TRBD1. CDR3 length equals 13 residues. Germline V gene sequence: CDR1 SGHTA, CDR2 FQGTGA. V lost 5 bases to trimming and J lost 4 bases; unmatched junction nucleotides: 3. The chain's CDR3 is CASSLTGGETQYF. DNA of the CDR3: TGTGCCAGCAGCCTCACAGGGGGAGAGACCCAGTACTTC.

This clone was seen only a few times. The chain recombines TRBV6-1 with TRBJ2-7; perhaps TRBD1 as D (5 bases). Germline CDR1 and CDR2: MNHNS and SASEGT. Trimming shortened V by 7 bases and J by 2 bases, and 12 bases separated the two germline ends. The CDR3 spans 13 residues. CDR3 DNA: TGTGCCAGCACCCCGACAGCCACCTACGAGCAGTACTTC. Translation gives CASTPTATYEQYF.

This clone was seen a few times. The V call is TRBV11-1, the J call TRBJ2-7, with 7 bases identical to TRBD2. Germline V gene data show CDR1 as SGHAT and CDR2 as FQDESV (reference sequence). The CDR3 extends over 19 amino acids. Losses at the gene ends were 0 bases for V and 0 bases for J; bases not matched to a gene: 14. The CDR3 region is CASSLAPARLADFSYEQYF. CDR3 coding DNA: TGTGCCAGCAGCTTAGCCCCGGCTCGTCTAGCGGATTTCTCCTACGAGCAGTACTTC.

This sequence joins TRBV7-9 and TRBJ1-1, with no clear D. CDR3 length equals 10 residues. Germline CDR1 is SEHNR and CDR2 is FQNEAQ (reference sequence). V was pared by 8 bases and J by 4 bases, with 5 bases between. This chain's CDR3 is CASFRTEAFF. The CDR3, as DNA: TGTGCCAGCTTTCGCACTGAAGCTTTCTTT.

The rearrangement joins TRBV5-6 to TRBJ2-1, with 9 bases fitting TRBD2. J gave up 5 bases and V 3 bases, and 12 bases lay outside the gene matches. Germline V gene lookup returns CDR1 SGHDT and CDR2 YYEEEE. This CDR3 has 17 amino acids. CDR3 DNA sequence: TGTGCCAGCAGCTCTATACCGACTAGCGGAAGCGACAATGAGCAGTTCTTC. Encoded protein: CASSSIPTSGSDNEQFF.

The chain carries TRBV15 and TRBJ2-3; 7 bases align to TRBD1. V was clipped by 6 bases and J by 1 base; unmatched bases: 7. This CDR3 spans 15 amino acids. Looked up from germline, CDR1 is LNHNV and CDR2 is YYDKDF (reference sequence). The CDR3 reads CATRRGHGGTDTQYF. In DNA form, the CDR3 reads TGTGCCACCAGGAGGGGGCATGGGGGCACAGATACGCAGTATTTT. Based on the CDR3 plus reference TRBV15 and TRBJ2-3, the full variable domain is DAMVIQNPRYQVTQFGKPVTLSCSQTLNHNVMYWYQQKSSQAPKLLFHYYDKDFNNEADTPDNFQSRRPNTSFCFLDIRSPGLGDTAMYLCATRRGHGGTDTQYFGPGTRLTVL.

V usage is TRBV6-5 and J usage is TRBJ2-2; TRBD2 matches 13 bases. V lost 8 bases, J lost 6 bases, and 6 bases stayed unmatched. Looked up from germline, CDR1 is MNHEY and CDR2 is SVGAGI. This CDR3 has 15 amino acids. The CDR3 nucleotides are TGTGCCAGCGGTATTACTAGCGGGAGGGCCGGGGAGCTGTTTTTT. Its translation: CASGITSGRAGELFF.

The chain links TRBV14 to TRBJ2-7, with 8 bases fitting TRBD1. The CDR3 is made up of 14 amino acids. The germline CDR1 and CDR2 sequences are SGHDN and FVKESK. J was trimmed by 2 bases and V by 4 bases; bases with no gene match: 4. The CDR3 nucleotides are TGTGCCAGCAGCCTCAGACAGGGGCCCTACGAGCAGTACTTC. Its protein product is CASSLRQGPYEQYF.

This clone is a singleton in its sample. This chain links TRBV11-2 with TRBJ2-7, with a possible D match to TRBD2 (6 bases). This CDR3 is built from 15 residues. Trimming left V 3 bases short and J 5 bases short, with 17 bases between. In germline, CDR1 is SGHAT, CDR2 FQNNGV. The CDR3 spells CASSFWGRELNEQYF. The CDR3 nucleotides read TGTGCCAGCAGCTTTTGGGGCCGGGAGTTGAACGAGCAGTACTTC.

A few counts support this clone. CDR3 in amino acids: CASSEDQGPYEQYF. The CDR3 DNA reads TGTGCCAGCAGTGAAGATCAGGGTCCCTACGAGCAGTACTTC. The chain uses TRBV6-1 and TRBJ2-7; a possible D gene is TRBD1 (5 bases). Germline CDR1 MNHNS, CDR2 SASEGT. Trimming removed 1 base from V and 2 bases from J, with 9 bases in between. This CDR3 has 14 residues.

A few counts support this clone. The V call is TRBV9, the J call TRBJ1-1, with TRBD1 matching over 8 bases. J gave up 2 bases and V 1 base, and 4 bases lay outside the gene matches. Germline V gives CDR1 SGDLS, CDR2 YYNGEE. The CDR3 has 15 amino acids. This CDR3 is CASSVLTGANTEAFF. As DNA, the CDR3 is TGTGCCAGCAGCGTATTGACAGGGGCCAACACTGAAGCTTTCTTT.

The rearrangement uses TRBV7-2 and TRBJ2-7; D possibly corresponds to TRBD1 (5 bases). In germline, CDR1 is SGHTA, CDR2 FQGNSA. Trimming shortened V by 2 bases and J by 2 bases, and 10 bases separated the two germline ends. This CDR3 comprises 14 residues. The chain's CDR3 is CASSLQGMTYEQYF. In DNA, the CDR3 is TGTGCCAGCAGCTTACAGGGAATGACCTACGAGCAGTACTTC.

The chain joins TRBV11-3 to TRBJ2-5; D gene ambiguous. V shed 0 bases and J shed 6 bases, with 8 bases lying between them. There are 13 residues in the CDR3. Germline CDR1 and CDR2: SGHNT and YENEEA. The CDR3, as DNA: TGTGCCAGCAGCTTAGAGTACTCGAAGACCCAGTACTTC. It encodes CASSLEYSKTQYF. Together with reference TRBV11-3 and TRBJ2-5, the CDR3 gives the full variable domain: EAGVVQSPRYKIIEKKQPVAFWCNPISGHNTLYWYLQNLGQGPELLIRYENEEAVDDSQLPKDRFSAERLKGVDSTLKIQPAELGDSAVYLCASSLEYSKTQYFGPGTRLLVL.

This chain links TRBV29-1 with TRBJ2-1; 7 nucleotides align to TRBD1. There are 14 residues in the CDR3. Germline V gene sequence: CDR1 SQVTM, CDR2 ANQGSEA. V shed 6 bases and J 0 bases; nucleotides not matched to a gene: 5. The CDR3 loop is CSVTRDSSYNEQFF. CDR3 sequence (DNA): TGCAGCGTCACCAGGGACAGCTCCTACAATGAGCAGTTCTTC.